This T cell receptor beta chain came from a study of blood T cell repertoires in COVID-19. The table came from immunoSEQ multiplex PCR; TCRdb's copy has only in-frame clones and leaves some out. The data hold tens of thousands of clones, with just under 80% observed a single time. Enrolled during active infection, Seattle patients were then followed longitudinally. CDR3 length equals 12 residues. V was cut by 6 bases and J by 15 bases, with 18 bases left in between. Germline V gene lookup returns CDR1 MNHEY and CDR2 SMNVEV (reference sequence). This clone occurred a few times. The chain recombines TRBV27 with TRBJ1-5; tentatively, D is TRBD1 (6 bases). This clonotype was sampled from a man between 65 and 85 years old with COVID-19, enrolled during active disease. Sequencing was performed on peripheral blood. The CDR3 DNA sequence: TGTGCCAGCAGACCCTCGACAGGTGTGTCGCATTTT. It specifies CASRPSTGVSHF.